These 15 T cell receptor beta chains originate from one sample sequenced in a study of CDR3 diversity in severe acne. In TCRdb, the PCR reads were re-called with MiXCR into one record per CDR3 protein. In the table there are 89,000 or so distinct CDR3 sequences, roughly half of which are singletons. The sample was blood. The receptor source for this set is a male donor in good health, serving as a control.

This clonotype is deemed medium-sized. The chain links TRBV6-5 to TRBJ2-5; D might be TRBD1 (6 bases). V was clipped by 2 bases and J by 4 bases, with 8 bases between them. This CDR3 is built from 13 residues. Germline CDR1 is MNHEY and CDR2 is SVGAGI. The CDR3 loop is CASSYNRAETQYF. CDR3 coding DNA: TGTGCCAGCAGTTACAACAGGGCAGAGACCCAGTACTTC.

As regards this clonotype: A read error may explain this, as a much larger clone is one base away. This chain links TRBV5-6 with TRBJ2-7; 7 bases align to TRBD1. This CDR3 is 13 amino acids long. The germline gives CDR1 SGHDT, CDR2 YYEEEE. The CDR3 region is CASTLGQAYGQYF. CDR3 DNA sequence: TGTGCCAGCACCCTTGGACAGGCCTACGGGCAGTACTTC.

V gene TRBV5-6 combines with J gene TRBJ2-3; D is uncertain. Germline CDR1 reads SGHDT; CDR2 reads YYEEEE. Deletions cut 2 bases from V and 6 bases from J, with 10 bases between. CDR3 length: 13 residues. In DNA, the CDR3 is TGTGCCAGCAGCTTTCGCGTGTTGGATACGCAGTATTTT. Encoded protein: CASSFRVLDTQYF. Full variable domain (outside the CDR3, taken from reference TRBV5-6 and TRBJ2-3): DAGVTQSPTHLIKTRGQQVTLRCSPKSGHDTVSWYQQALGQGPQFIFQYYEEEERQRGNFPDRFSGHQFPNYSSELNVNALLLGDSALYLCASSFRVLDTQYFGPGTRLTVL.

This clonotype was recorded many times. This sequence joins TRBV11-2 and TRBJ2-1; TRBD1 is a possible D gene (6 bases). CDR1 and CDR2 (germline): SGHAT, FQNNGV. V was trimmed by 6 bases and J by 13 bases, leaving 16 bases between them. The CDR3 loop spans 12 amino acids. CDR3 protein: CASSRNREGQFF. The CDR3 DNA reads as TGTGCCAGCAGTCGTAACAGGGAAGGACAGTTCTTC.

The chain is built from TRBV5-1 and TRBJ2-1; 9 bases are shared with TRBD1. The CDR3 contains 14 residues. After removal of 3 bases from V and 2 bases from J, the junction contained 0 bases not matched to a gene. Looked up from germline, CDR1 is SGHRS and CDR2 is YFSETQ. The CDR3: CASSWTGAYNEQFF. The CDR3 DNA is TGCGCCAGCAGCTGGACAGGGGCCTACAATGAGCAGTTCTTC.

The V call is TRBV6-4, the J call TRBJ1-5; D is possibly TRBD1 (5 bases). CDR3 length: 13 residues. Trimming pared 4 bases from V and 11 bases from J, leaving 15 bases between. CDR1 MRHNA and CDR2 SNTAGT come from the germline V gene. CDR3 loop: CASSAQGGETQHF. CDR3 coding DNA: TGTGCCAGCAGTGCCCAGGGTGGGGAGACCCAGCATTTT.

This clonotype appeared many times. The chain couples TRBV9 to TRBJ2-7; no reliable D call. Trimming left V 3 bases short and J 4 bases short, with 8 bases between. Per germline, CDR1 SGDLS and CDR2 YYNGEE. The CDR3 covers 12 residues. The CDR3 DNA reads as TGTGCCAGCAGCGCGCTGGGGTACGAGCAGTACTTC. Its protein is CASSALGYEQYF.

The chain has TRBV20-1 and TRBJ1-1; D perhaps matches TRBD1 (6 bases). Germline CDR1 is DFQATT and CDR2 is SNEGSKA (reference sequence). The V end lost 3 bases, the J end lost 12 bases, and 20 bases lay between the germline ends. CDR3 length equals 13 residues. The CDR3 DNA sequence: TGCAGTGCTAGTGAGACAGGTAGCACGATATCTTTCTTT. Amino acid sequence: CSASETGSTISFF.

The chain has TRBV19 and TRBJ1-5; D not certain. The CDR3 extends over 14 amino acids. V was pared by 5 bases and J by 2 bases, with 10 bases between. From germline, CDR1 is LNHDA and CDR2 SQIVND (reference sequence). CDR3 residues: CASSWDWGNQPQHF. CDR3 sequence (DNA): TGTGCCAGTAGTTGGGATTGGGGCAATCAGCCCCAGCATTTT. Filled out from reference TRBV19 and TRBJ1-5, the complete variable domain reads DGGITQSPKYLFRKEGQNVTLSCEQNLNHDAMYWYRQDPGQGLRLIYYSQIVNDFQKGDIAEGYSVSREKKESFPLTVTSAQKNPTAFYLCASSWDWGNQPQHFGDGTRLSIL.

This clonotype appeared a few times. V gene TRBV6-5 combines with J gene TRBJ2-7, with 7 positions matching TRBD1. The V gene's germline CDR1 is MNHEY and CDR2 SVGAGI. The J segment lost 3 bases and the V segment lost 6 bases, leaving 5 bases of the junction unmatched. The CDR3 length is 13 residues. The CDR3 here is CASRRGQSYEQYF. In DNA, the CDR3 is TGTGCCAGCAGGAGGGGACAGAGCTACGAGCAGTACTTC.

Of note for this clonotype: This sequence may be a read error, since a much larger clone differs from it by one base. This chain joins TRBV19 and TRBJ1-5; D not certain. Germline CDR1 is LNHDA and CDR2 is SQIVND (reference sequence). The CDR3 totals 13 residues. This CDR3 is CASNWQNDQSQHF. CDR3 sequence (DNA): TGTGCCAGTAATTGGCAGAACGATCAGTCCCAGCATTTT. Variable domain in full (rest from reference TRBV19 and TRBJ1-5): DGGITQSPKYLFRKEGQNVTLSCEQNLNHDAMYWYRQDPGQGLRLIYYSQIVNDFQKGDIAEGYSVSREKKESFPLTVTSAQKNPTAFYLCASNWQNDQSQHFGDGTRLSIL.

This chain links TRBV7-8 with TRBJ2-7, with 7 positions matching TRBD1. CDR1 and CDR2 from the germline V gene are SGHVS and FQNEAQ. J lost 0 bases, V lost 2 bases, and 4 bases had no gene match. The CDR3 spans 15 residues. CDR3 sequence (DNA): TGTGCCAGCAGCTTACCAGGGGGTAGCTCCTACGAGCAGTACTTC. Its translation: CASSLPGGSSYEQYF.

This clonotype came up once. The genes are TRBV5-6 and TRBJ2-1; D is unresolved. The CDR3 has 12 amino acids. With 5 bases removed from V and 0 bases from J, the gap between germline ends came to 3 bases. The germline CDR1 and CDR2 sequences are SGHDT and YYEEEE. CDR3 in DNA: TGTGCCAGCAGTCGCTCCTACAATGAGCAGTTCTTC. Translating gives CASSRSYNEQFF.

CDR3: CATSRATSYTGELFF. In nucleotides, the CDR3 is TGTGCCACCAGTCGGGCGACTAGCTACACCGGGGAGCTGTTTTTT. The chain carries TRBV24-1 and TRBJ2-2; 7 positions agree with TRBD2. Trimming cost V 6 bases and J 3 bases; bases outside gene matches: 6. The CDR3 runs to 15 residues. Germline CDR1 is KGHDR and CDR2 is SFDVKD.

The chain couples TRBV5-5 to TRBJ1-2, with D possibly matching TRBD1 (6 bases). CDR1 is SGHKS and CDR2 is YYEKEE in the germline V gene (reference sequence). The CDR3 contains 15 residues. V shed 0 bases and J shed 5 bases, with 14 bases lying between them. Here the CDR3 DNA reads TGTGCCAGCAGCTTGGCTGTCCAGGGGAAATATGGCTACACCTTC. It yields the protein CASSLAVQGKYGYTF.